The TCR beta chain under discussion was sequenced for a study of cytomegalovirus exposure and HLA in healthy donors (dated by TCRdb to the late 2010s). Background for the entire study: An earlier analysis of some 620 of the donors reported 250 to 300 Gb of sequence data and around 100 million unique TCR beta sequences obtained from around 190 million T cells. Roughly 300 gigabases of sequencing data and around 87 million unique TCR sequences were included in an early release covering 500 to 750 HLA-typed donors. The genetic ancestry cluster associated with self-reported Caucasian donors included 81% of the approximately 400 genotyped donors. The study aimed to test whether signatures of past pathogen exposure could be identified by cataloging public T cell receptors. The study used immunosequencing to profile the T cell repertoires of 600 to 850 subjects and linked those repertoires to cytomegalovirus serostatus. Along with the roughly 670-subject first cohort, a separate validation cohort of around 120 different subjects was used. The study combined high-throughput TCR immunosequencing, statistical association of individual TCRs with disease status, and machine learning to predict cytomegalovirus infection status. To study patterns of TCR occurrence, a later analysis re-analyzed previously published TCR beta repertoires from 500 to 850 donors and added high-resolution HLA genotyping. In the later analysis, no new phenotypic data were used to find candidate immune exposures; instead, reliance was placed on TCR beta sequences and their occurrence across donors. An earlier analysis of around 580 of the donors used high-throughput TCR beta sequencing to judge whether each TCR beta V gene segment behaved as functional or pseudogenic. Donor age, sex, ethnicity and CMV serostatus were collected together with the repertoire data. In a later genetic analysis, genome-wide SNP genotypes for about 55% of the 666 donors were used, and that subset was treated as a discovery cohort. Every discovery cohort repertoire had been produced on one sequencing platform. HLA typing included class I and class II loci at four-digit resolution. The number of donors typed differed by locus, with roughly 629-640 for A, B, C, DRB1 and DQB1, 522 for DQA1, 606 for DPA1, and 472 for DPB1. Roughly five DR-DQ haplotypes were handled as single units for association and clustering because linkage in the cohort was strong. Across roughly 420 genotyped donors of the cohort, an average of 235,054 unique TCR beta nucleotide sequences per donor were sequenced, and roughly a sixth of those sequences were non-productive.

Results and caveats for the whole study, not just this receptor: A total of fewer than 200 TCR beta chains were listed by the study as associated with cytomegalovirus. A cluster of highly shared sequence variants was judged likely to represent a technical artifact of the sequencing pipeline. Compared with equally common non-associated chains, HLA-associated TCR beta chains in a later analysis were more clonally expanded and had lower generation probabilities. In a later analysis, most CMV-associated TCR beta chains were found to appear HLA-restricted, with HLA associations seemingly driven largely by CMV exposure. Broadly in line with IMGT annotations, most TCR beta V segments showed up in productive rearrangements about 87% or about 30% of the time in an earlier analysis of several hundred of the donors. Because some donors lacked HLA typing at each locus, the association tests relied only on the typed subset. The earlier analysis of 587 of the donors excluded approximately 17 rarely observed V segments, including chromosome 9 orphons, because counts were too low. Linkage disequilibrium might explain the correlated functional status among segregating V segments, but an unknown experimental factor could not be excluded. The classifier was reported to diagnose cytomegalovirus status with high specificity and sensitivity in both the original and validation cohorts. A later genetic analysis associated a missense DCLRE1C variant with V-gene and J-gene trimming of TCR beta chains, and an independent cohort replicated the association. A further reported finding was that TCR beta sequences accurately predicted the HLA-A and HLA-B alleles for most subjects in the first cohort. In vitro tests confirmed that a few of the cytomegalovirus-associated TCR beta chains recognize cytomegalovirus antigens. According to a later analysis, parvovirus B19, influenza, CMV and Epstein-Barr virus appeared linked to several top co-occurrence clusters. A later genetic analysis reported fewer N-insertions in productive TCRs among donors in an Asian-associated ancestry cluster than the roughly 690-donor mean. Assigning TCR associations to individual alleles was difficult when HLA alleles, especially DR and DQ, strongly co-occurred. The authors suggested that the approach could potentially be generalized to other disease states and immunological phenotypes. At a false discovery rate of 0.05, a later analysis linked about 16,000 TCR beta sequences to specific HLA alleles. Sequencing depth was assumed to be roughly uniform across donors in the presence/absence analyses, though that assumption may not hold. In a later analysis, the rate of TCR association differed among HLA loci, with DRB1 alleles having the most associated TCRs and HLA-C alleles having the fewest. Across donors, most TCR sequences were observed very rarely, whereas some public TCRs were present in many individuals. Only TCR beta chains were sequenced in this cohort, and the absence of alpha or paired-chain data limited detectable features. The only immune exposure information available for the cohort was CMV serostatus.

Details on this clone: What antigen it recognizes has not been identified. Nothing much larger sits one base from this clone, and base qualities are not available.

In total, approximately 690 healthy bone marrow donors made up the cohort. Cohort members were all nominally healthy when sampled, although unrecorded immune exposures were likely present. The donor was CMV seronegative and belonged to the group of over 350 seronegative cohort members. Every donor gave a peripheral blood sample, and the peripheral blood mononuclear cells from that sample were used for TCR beta sequencing. Genomic DNA extraction from the blood cell samples was performed with the Qiagen DNeasy Blood Extraction Kit. The method behind the library was the immunoSEQ multiplex PCR assay. For the multiplex PCR, a mixture combining 60 forward primers for TCR Vbeta segments and 13 reverse primers for TCR Jbeta segments was used. A multiplex PCR assay on genomic DNA amplified the CDR3 region of rearranged TCR beta genes. On the Illumina HiSeq System, the amplified TCR beta libraries were sequenced as 87-base-pair reads. On the study's bioinformatics: In a later analysis, some 80 million unique TCR beta chains were counted across the approximately 670 repertoires, and roughly 10 million of these chains were shared by at least two donors. Raw reads were error-corrected and collapsed into unique sequences by a nearest-neighbor algorithm in which closely related sequences were merged to remove PCR and sequencing errors. V, D and J gene segments were assigned by aligning CDR3 sequences to IMGT reference sequences. For a sequence to be retained, at least a six-nucleotide match to both a V gene segment and a J gene segment was required. Rearrangements were classified as productive when the CDR3 lacked stop codons and remained in frame with V and J, and all other rearrangements were classified as non-productive. Following IMGT convention, CDR3 was defined as the stretch from the second conserved V-encoded cysteine up to the conserved J-encoded phenylalanine. The earlier analysis of 587 of the donors excluded sequences that lacked an unambiguous match to a single V gene segment. An earlier analysis of 587 of the donors classified V segments as functional when productive rearrangements were above 56.7% and as segregating when the standard deviation between donors was above 5%. To diagnose cytomegalovirus status from the catalog of TCR beta chain sequences, a statistical classification framework was built. V and J gene assignment, in a later analysis, came from comparing TCR nucleotide sequences with IMGT/GENE-DB human TR gene sequences. In a later analysis, CDR3 sequences and most-parsimonious VDJ recombination scenarios were assigned using the TCRdist pipeline. In a later analysis, each TCR beta chain was defined by its CDR3 amino acid sequence together with its V-gene family, and reads without a unique V-gene family were excluded. A later analysis removed 600 or so highly shared, low-generation-probability nucleotide sequences to deal with suspected cross-contamination and a sequencing artifact. For each public chain, a later analysis derived a clonal expansion index from normalized ranks of inferred template counts within each repertoire. In a later analysis, generation probabilities were computed with a VDJ recombination model fitted to out-of-frame rearrangements, and the resulting probabilities were checked against IGoR. Hypergeometric tests were used in a later analysis to score TCR-TCR, TCR-HLA and TCR-CMV co-occurrence, with a repertoire-size bias correction applied to the TCR pairs. In a later analysis, false discovery rates were estimated by permuting HLA or CMV assignments 20 times. In a later analysis, co-occurring TCRs were grouped with DBSCAN, and TCRdist sequence similarity was added when clustering was performed within HLA-allele-positive subsets. Repertoires with fewer than 30,000 or more than 120,000 public chains were left out of co-occurrence clustering, as were five repertoires with anomalous nucleotide sharing. The clones in this table, taken by TCRdb from immuneACCESS, are in-frame only. Not every clone is retained; where verified, under half of the shortfall comes from an unresolved V gene, and the cause of the rest is unknown. V and J calls and clone size are those listed in that table; D and trimming were worked out from the DNA. In all, the sample holds 160,000 or so clones, and around 84% of those were seen once. 1.9% of the sample lies in the top ten.

This TCR came from a man between 18 and 35 years old in good health and CMV-seronegative. The source material was PBMCs.

CDR3 loop: CASSRYRRGAYEQYF. The DNA reads as follows: TGTGCCAGCAGCCGGTATAGGCGGGGAGCATACGAGCAGTACTTC. The V and J segments used are TRBV7-9 and TRBJ2-7; perhaps TRBD2 is the D gene, with 6 bases matching. Measured from the cysteine to the phenylalanine, the CDR3 is 15 residues long. Of the read, only the CDR3 DNA is kept; its 45 bases are in frame from base 1. V is reduced by 5 bases and J by 4 bases, leaving a spacing of 18 bases between them. CDR1 and CDR2, per the germline V gene (reference sequence), are SEHNR and FQNEAQ.